Listed here are 29 T cell receptor beta chains from one sample, sequenced in a study of blood T cells in healthy people across ages. Next came a second PCR, run for about 6 to 12 cycles, which used a sample-barcoded 5' primer along with a J-beta primer mix. A single record per CDR3 protein comes from TCRdb applying MiXCR to the 5' RACE reads. The repertoire holds roughly 800,000 distinct CDR3 sequences, roughly 60% seen once, with over 20% in the top ten. Sequencing was done on a sample of blood. These receptors came from a man aged 30 to 45 in good health.

The gene calls are TRBV20-1 and TRBJ2-1, with D perhaps given as TRBD1 or TRBD2 (5 bases each). The V gene's germline CDR1 is DFQATT and CDR2 SNEGSKA (reference sequence). This CDR3 is 15 amino acids long. V was shortened by 5 bases and J by 7 bases, with 21 bases between the two germline ends. The CDR3: CSADAGAGKQNEQFF. The CDR3 bases are TGCAGTGCTGACGCGGGTGCAGGGAAGCAAAATGAGCAGTTCTTC.

This clonotype was counted only a few times. The chain combines TRBV7-2 with TRBJ2-1; TRBD1 or TRBD2 may be the D gene (5 bases each). Germline assignment: CDR1 SGHTA and CDR2 FQGNSA. The CDR3 contains 16 residues. V lost 5 bases and J 9 bases, leaving 23 bases between the germline ends. The CDR3 spells CASSTHLGVEGGEQFF. CDR3 sequence (DNA): TGTGCCAGCAGCACACACTTGGGGGTTGAGGGTGGTGAGCAGTTCTTC.

The rearrangement joins TRBV4-1 to TRBJ2-4; the match to TRBD1 covers 9 bases. TRBJ2-7 explains the end of the DNA better; the J call may be wrong. The CDR3 covers 18 residues. CDR1 is MGHRA, CDR2 YSYEKL, per germline. The DNA of the CDR3 is TGCGCCAGCAGCCAAGGCGTGGGAGACAGGGGGACGCACTACGAGCAGTACTTC. Translating it yields CASSQGVGDRGTHYEQYF.

The chain recombines TRBV12-3 or TRBV12-4 with TRBJ2-5; no clear D gene. Between the trimmed V and J ends, which lost 1 base and 13 bases, there was a span of 13 bases. CDR3 length: 12 residues. The CDR3, as DNA: TGTGCCAGCAGTTTAGGGGTGCCGTTTGGGTACTTC. It encodes CASSLGVPFGYF.

The V call is TRBV12-3 or TRBV12-4, the J call TRBJ2-5; D is unclear. Trimming left V 6 bases short and J 11 bases short, with 25 bases between. The CDR3 sequence is 15 residues long. In DNA, the CDR3 is TGTGCCAGCAGCCGGACCCCAACCCACCGCAATGAGCAGTACTTC. Protein: CASSRTPTHRNEQYF.

This chain joins TRBV5-1 and TRBJ2-1; D gene unclear. Germline CDR1 is SGHRS and CDR2 is YFSETQ. The CDR3 extends over 12 amino acids. Trimming took off 0 bases at V and 8 bases at J, with 6 bases between the two ends. The CDR3 here is CASSLGWDEQFF. The CDR3 bases are TGCGCCAGCAGCTTGGGTTGGGATGAGCAGTTCTTC. The whole variable domain, filled in from reference TRBV5-1 and TRBJ2-1, reads KAGVTQTPRYLIKTRGQQVTLSCSPISGHRSVSWYQQTPGQGLQFLFEYFSETQRNKGNFPGRFSGRQFSNSRSEMNVSTLELGDSALYLCASSLGWDEQFFGPGTRLTVL.

The sample holds a few counts of this clonotype. CDR3 region: CASSQVIAGRSSYEQYF. The CDR3 DNA reads as TGTGCCAGCAGCCAAGTTATAGCGGGGAGGAGCTCCTACGAGCAGTACTTC. This rearrangement joins TRBV3-1 to TRBJ2-7; 8 nucleotides align to TRBD2. Germline lookup yields CDR1 LGHDT and CDR2 YNNKEL (reference sequence). The V gene end was trimmed by 1 base and the J gene end by 0 bases; junction bases not matched to a gene: 8. This CDR3 comprises 17 residues.

This clonotype has only one observation. The rearrangement joins TRBV20-1 to TRBJ1-4, with 7 nucleotides matching TRBD1. The CDR3 is made up of 12 amino acids. The trim removed 5 bases at V and 6 bases at J, leaving 3 bases unmatched. Germline V gene data show CDR1 as DFQATT and CDR2 as SNEGSKA (reference sequence). CDR3 DNA sequence: TGCAGTGCTTACGGGACAGATGAAAAACTGTTTTTT. Protein: CSAYGTDEKLFF.

This clonotype has only one observation. The CDR3 DNA reads as TGTGCCAGCAGCGCGGACGCTAGCACAGATACGCAGTATTTT. It encodes CASSADASTDTQYF. The chain has TRBV9 and TRBJ2-3; D unclear. Germline V gene sequence: CDR1 SGDLS, CDR2 YYNGEE. V dropped 3 bases and J dropped 0 bases, with 8 bases sitting between them. The CDR3 covers 14 residues.

This clonotype was picked up a small number of times. The chain is built from TRBV29-1 and TRBJ2-5; TRBD1 matches at 7 bases. Gene TRBJ2-7 matches the end of the DNA better, so the J call may be wrong. The germline CDR1 and CDR2 sequences are SQVTM and ANQGSEA. The CDR3 runs to 13 residues. The CDR3, as DNA: TGCAGCGTTCAGGACAGGTTTTTGAACGAGCAGTACTTC. It codes for CSVQDRFLNEQYF.

To note about this clonotype: One end of the junction is discordant with germline, which a read error may explain. The genes are TRBV15 and TRBJ2-5; 10 bases fit TRBD1. The CDR3 runs to 14 residues. Germline lookup yields CDR1 LNHNV and CDR2 YYDKDF (reference sequence). The CDR3 DNA reads as TGTGCCACCAGCTTGGGACAGGGGCAAGAGACCCGGTACTTC. This gives the protein CATSLGQGQETRYF.

This chain uses TRBV19 with TRBJ1-2; no reliable D call. There are 14 residues in the CDR3. Germline CDR1 and CDR2: LNHDA and SQIVND (reference sequence). V lost 3 bases and J lost 4, with 12 bases in between. This chain's CDR3 is CASSIEDRGYGYTF. The CDR3, as DNA: TGTGCCAGTAGTATCGAGGACCGAGGCTATGGCTACACCTTC. The whole variable domain, remainder taken from reference TRBV19 and TRBJ1-2, is DGGITQSPKYLFRKEGQNVTLSCEQNLNHDAMYWYRQDPGQGLRLIYYSQIVNDFQKGDIAEGYSVSREKKESFPLTVTSAQKNPTAFYLCASSIEDRGYGYTFGSGTRLTVV.

The CDR3 region has the DNA TGTGCCAGCAGTGGACTAGCGGGAGGAAGCAACAATGAGCAGTTCTTC. Its translation: CASSGLAGGSNNEQFF. V is TRBV28 and J is TRBJ2-1; 14 bases line up with TRBD2. CDR3 size: 16 residues. The germline V gene has CDR1 MDHEN and CDR2 SYDVKM. After removal of 5 bases from V and 5 bases from J, the junction contained 5 bases not matched to a gene. The whole variable domain, filled in from reference TRBV28 and TRBJ2-1, reads DVKVTQSSRYLVKRTGEKVFLECVQDMDHENMFWYRQDPGLGLRLIYFSYDVKMKEKGDIPEGYSVSREKKERFSLILESASTNQTSMYLCASSGLAGGSNNEQFFGPGTRLTVL.

V is TRBV12-3 or TRBV12-4 and J is TRBJ2-4; D possibly corresponds to TRBD2 (7 bases). V was pared by 10 bases and J by 1 base, with 14 bases between. The CDR3 runs to 14 residues. The CDR3 sequence is CATPGGAAKNIQYF. The CDR3, as DNA: TGTGCCACCCCTGGGGGGGCTGCCAAAAACATTCAGTACTTC.

This sequence joins TRBV12-3 or TRBV12-4 and TRBJ2-5; unclear D gene. Trimming pared 5 bases from V and 5 bases from J, leaving 15 bases between. The CDR3 length is 14 residues. Here the CDR3 DNA reads TGTGCCAGCAGTAACTATGCCCCCGGCGAGACCCAGTACTTC. Protein sequence: CASSNYAPGETQYF.

The V call is TRBV4-1, the J call TRBJ2-7; D perhaps matches TRBD2 (5 bases). V dropped 0 bases and J dropped 3 bases, with 12 bases sitting between them. CDR1 is MGHRA, CDR2 YSYEKL, per germline. CDR3 size: 15 residues. CDR3 sequence: CASSQERASYYEQYF. The CDR3 DNA reads TGCGCCAGCAGCCAAGAGCGGGCAAGTTACTACGAGCAGTACTTC.

At least ten counts were recorded for this clonotype. The J gene is TRBJ1-1, the V gene TRBV6-5, with D perhaps TRBD1 (5 bases). The CDR3 runs 17 residues. V shed 6 bases and J shed 0 bases, with 20 bases lying between them. Germline CDR1 is MNHEY and CDR2 is SVGAGI. CDR3 sequence: CASSSSSGRLMNTEAFF. CDR3 nucleotides: TGTGCCAGCAGCTCCTCATCGGGACGGCTAATGAACACTGAAGCTTTCTTT.

This clonotype has more than one count but fewer than ten. The chain couples TRBV27 to TRBJ2-5; the D is unclear. The J call may be faulty, since TRBJ2-7 better matches the DNA end. CDR3 length equals 13 residues. Germline CDR1 is MNHEY and CDR2 is SMNVEV (reference sequence). The CDR3 DNA reads TGTGCCAGCAGTTGGGGAAATTACTACGAGCAGTACTTC. This codes for CASSWGNYYEQYF.

The rearrangement links TRBV10-3 to TRBJ2-3; a weak D match, TRBD2 (6 bases). Germline V gene lookup returns CDR1 ENHRY and CDR2 SYGVKD. Trimming left V 4 bases short and J 0 bases short, with 14 bases between. This CDR3 region has 16 residues. CDR3 in amino acids: CAISGTIQTSTDTQYF. As DNA, the CDR3 is TGTGCCATCAGTGGGACTATTCAGACTAGCACAGATACGCAGTATTTT.

The V gene is TRBV20-1, the J gene TRBJ2-5, with 8 bases fitting TRBD1. CDR3 size: 14 residues. The trim removed 5 bases at V and 5 bases at J, leaving 10 bases unmatched. Germline V lookup: CDR1 DFQATT, CDR2 SNEGSKA (reference sequence). CDR3 DNA sequence: TGCAGTGCTCCCGGACAGGGTGGTTGGGAGACCCAGTACTTC. It yields the protein CSAPGQGGWETQYF.

CDR3 nucleotides: TGTGCCAGCAGCTTAGGGCCGGGGCAGTACTTC. Protein product: CASSLGPGQYF. The V and J genes are TRBV7-2 and TRBJ2-7, with D uncertain. The germline V gene has CDR1 SGHTA and CDR2 FQGNSA. CDR3 length: 11 residues. Trimming took 1 base from V and 9 from J, leaving 7 bases between them.

V usage is TRBV20-1 and J usage is TRBJ2-5; tentative D call: TRBD2 (6 bases). The DNA matches TRBJ2-7 better at its end, which makes the J call doubtful. The CDR3 runs to 14 residues. From germline, CDR1 is DFQATT and CDR2 SNEGSKA (reference sequence). CDR3 DNA sequence: TGCAGTGCAACTGGAGAGAGGAGGGGCTACGAGCAGTACTTC. It codes for CSATGERRGYEQYF.

This clonotype has more than one count but fewer than ten. This chain connects TRBV29-1 to TRBJ2-7, with D tentatively TRBD2 (6 bases). This CDR3 contains 15 residues. Germline assignment: CDR1 SQVTM and CDR2 ANQGSEA. Between the trimmed V and J ends, which lost 6 bases and 3 bases, there was a span of 21 bases. CDR3 protein: CSVTLTSSEGYEQYF. The CDR3 DNA follows: TGCAGCGTCACCTTAACTAGCTCTGAGGGCTACGAGCAGTACTTC.

The chain carries TRBV28 and TRBJ2-7; 11 bases line up with TRBD1. CDR1 is MDHEN, CDR2 SYDVKM, per germline. The CDR3 loop spans 13 amino acids. J gave up 5 bases and V 4 bases, and 1 base lay outside the gene matches. Here the CDR3 reads CASSWTGGNEQYF. CDR3 DNA sequence: TGTGCCAGCAGTTGGACAGGGGGCAACGAGCAGTACTTC. Drawing the rest from reference TRBV28 and TRBJ2-7, the complete variable domain is DVKVTQSSRYLVKRTGEKVFLECVQDMDHENMFWYRQDPGLGLRLIYFSYDVKMKEKGDIPEGYSVSREKKERFSLILESASTNQTSMYLCASSWTGGNEQYFGPGTRLTVT.

This clonotype was observed at least ten times. The chain recombines TRBV7-2 with TRBJ2-7; a weak D match, TRBD1 (5 bases). Germline V gene data show CDR1 as SGHTA and CDR2 as FQGNSA. This CDR3 spans 12 amino acids. The germline V and J ends were trimmed by 6 bases and 4 bases, with 10 bases remaining between them. The DNA of the CDR3 is TGTGCCAGCAGTTTAAGGGGTTACGAGCAGTACTTC. Translation gives CASSLRGYEQYF.

The chain joins TRBV7-8 to TRBJ2-7; unclear D gene. The CDR3 loop spans 16 amino acids. Germline assignment: CDR1 SGHVS and CDR2 FQNEAQ. V lost 5 bases, J lost 7 bases, and 24 bases lay in between. CDR3 amino acids: CASSNPLRARPTEQYF. CDR3 in DNA: TGTGCCAGCAGCAACCCACTTAGGGCCCGCCCCACTGAGCAGTACTTC.

The chain employs TRBV7-9 and TRBJ2-5; 8 positions agree with TRBD1. The closer fit of TRBJ2-7 to the DNA end suggests the J call may be wrong. The CDR3 length is 14 residues. The germline V gene has CDR1 SEHNR and CDR2 FQNEAQ (reference sequence). CDR3 in amino acids: CASSLIDTGGEQYF. The CDR3 nucleotides read TGTGCCAGCAGCTTAATCGACACAGGGGGCGAGCAGTACTTC.

This rearrangement joins TRBV11-3 to TRBJ2-4; tentatively, D is TRBD2 (6 bases). This CDR3 spans 14 amino acids. Germline V gene data show CDR1 as SGHNT and CDR2 as YENEEA. Trimming removed 5 bases at V and 6 bases at J, with 14 bases between. As DNA, the CDR3 is TGTGCCAGCAGCCCGGTCCGGGGGTCAAACATTCAGTACTTC. It yields the protein CASSPVRGSNIQYF.

The V gene is TRBV9, the J gene TRBJ1-2; D possibly corresponds to TRBD1 (6 bases). CDR1 and CDR2 from the germline V gene are SGDLS and YYNGEE. The CDR3 has 14 amino acids. Trimming removed 1 base from V and 8 bases from J, with 15 bases in between. CDR3 nucleotides: TGTGCCAGCAGCGTACGCCCAGGGGCGCAGGGCTACACCTTC. Protein: CASSVRPGAQGYTF.